This TCR beta chain was sequenced in a study of cytomegalovirus exposure and HLA in healthy donors. Only in-frame clones appear in the TCRdb table, and some are missing; sequencing was by immunoSEQ multiplex PCR. The top ten clones hold approximately 0.99% of a sample with some 200,000 clones, 75% to 95% of them seen once. These donors were members of the roughly 110-subject validation cohort, a group separate from the roughly 670-subject first cohort. Turning to this clone: Other nucleotide sequences in the sample specify the same CDR3.

Germline V lookup: CDR1 MNHEY, CDR2 SMNVEV (reference sequence). CDR3 size: 15 residues. The V gene end was trimmed by 2 bases and the J gene end by 4 bases; junction bases not matched to a gene: 4. The rearrangement uses TRBV27 and TRBJ2-1; 8 bases line up with TRBD2. Material: PBMCs. This receptor was obtained from a woman under 30 in good health and CMV-seronegative. DNA of the CDR3: TGTGCCAGCAGTTTAGCGGGAGGATCATACAATGAGCAGTTCTTC. Translating it yields CASSLAGGSYNEQFF.